A single T cell receptor (beta chain) is shown here with its context. Together with thyroid ultrasound, orbital computed tomography, serum thyroxine and TRAb, clinical symptoms were used for diagnoses. This sample is drawn from a study of T cells in Graves' hyperthyroidism and ophthalmopathy. Study context: Prior to any treatment, at the point of initial diagnosis, peripheral blood was collected.

RNA transcripts gave rise to amplified TCR beta CDR3 regions. Carried out on the TCR CDR3, a first-round RT-PCR used the HTBI primer set. TCRdb called the multiplex PCR reads again in MiXCR, with one record for every CDR3 protein. The sample lists roughly 500,000 distinct CDR3 sequences, roughly a quarter occurring once. This clonotype originated in a woman in her thirties with Graves' ophthalmopathy. The sequenced material came from blood.

The CDR3 loop is CATSRGTFGLGSNNSPLHF. In DNA, the CDR3 is TGTGCCACCAGCAGAGGCACTTTTGGGCTGGGAAGCAATAATTCACCCCTCCACTTT. The rearrangement uses TRBV15 and TRBJ1-6, with unresolved D. This CDR3 is built from 19 residues. Trimming removed 1 base at V and 5 bases at J, with 21 bases between. CDR1 is LNHNV, CDR2 YYDKDF, per germline (reference sequence).